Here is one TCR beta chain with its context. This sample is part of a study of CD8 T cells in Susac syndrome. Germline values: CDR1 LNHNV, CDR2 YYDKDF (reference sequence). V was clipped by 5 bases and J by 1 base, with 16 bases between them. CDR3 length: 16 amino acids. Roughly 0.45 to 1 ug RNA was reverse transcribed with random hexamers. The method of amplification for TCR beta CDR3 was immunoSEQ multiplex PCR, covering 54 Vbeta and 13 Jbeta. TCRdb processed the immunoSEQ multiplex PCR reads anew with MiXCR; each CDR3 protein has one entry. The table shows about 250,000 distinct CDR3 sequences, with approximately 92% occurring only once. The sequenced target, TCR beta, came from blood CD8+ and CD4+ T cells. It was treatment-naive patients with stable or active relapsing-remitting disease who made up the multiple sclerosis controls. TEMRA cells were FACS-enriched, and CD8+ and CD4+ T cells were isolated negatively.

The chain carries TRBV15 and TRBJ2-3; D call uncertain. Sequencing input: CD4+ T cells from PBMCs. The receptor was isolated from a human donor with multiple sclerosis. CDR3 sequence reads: CATSPWGGEGTDTQYF. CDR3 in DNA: TGTGCCACCAGCCCGTGGGGTGGCGAGGGCACAGATACGCAGTATTTT.